The T cell receptor (beta chain) under discussion was sequenced for a study of graft-versus-host responses after intestinal transplantation (dated by TCRdb to the early 2020s). In the study overall: The transplants that recipients got were multivisceral, liver-intestinal, or isolated intestinal. All recipients received anti-thymocyte globulin induction followed by maintenance tacrolimus and steroids for around three years. After intestinal transplantation, graft-versus-host and host-versus-graft alloreactive T cell clones in the graft, circulation and bone marrow were tracked using bulk TCR-beta CDR3 sequencing. Alloreactive clones were identified by sequencing pre-transplant mixed lymphocyte reaction products and comparing them with unstimulated pre-transplant donor and recipient T cells. Of the roughly 26 intestinal transplant recipients enrolled in the cohort, one of whom was a retransplant, a few patients without pretransplant specimens were excluded. A peak of at least 4% donor T cells among recipient peripheral blood mononuclear cells was the definition used for donor T cell macrochimerism. Samples from a few later patients were sequenced in-house on an Illumina MiSeq with MiXCR processing rather than by the commercial service. Study-wide conclusions, independent of this receptor: In the allografts of patients with donor T cell macrochimerism, GvH to HvG T cell clonal ratios were high. The relatively low number and heterogeneity of intestinal transplant patients limited the conclusions. GvH clones were detected in recipient bone marrow, and some of these GvH clones were observed earlier in ileal mucosa or blood, consistent with an intestinal mucosal origin. Peak levels of circulating GvH clones were associated with declines in HvG clones early after transplant.

As to this clone: No quality values exist for individual bases; no much larger clone is one base distant.

In the paper's terms, the time point label means: cells obtained before transplantation from donor or recipient. In mixed lymphocyte reactions, roughly 200,000 CFSE-labeled pre-transplant responders were plated with roughly 200,000 irradiated violet-dye-labeled stimulators and cultured for 6 days. Proliferating CD3+CD4+CFSE-low and CD3+CD8+CFSE-low responder cells were FACS-sorted on a BD Influx sorter after the mixed lymphocyte reaction. Library prep was done by the immunoSEQ multiplex PCR assay. For most patients, genomic DNA was isolated with the Qiagen DNeasy Blood and Tissue Kit and sent frozen to Adaptive Biotechnologies for TCR sequencing. High-throughput TCR-beta CDR3 sequencing of genomic DNA from most patients was performed by Adaptive Biotechnologies. As for how the authors treated the data: TCR sequencing data were retrieved from Adaptive's ImmunoSEQ software for 15 to 20 patients, whereas a few other patients were processed with MiXCR and VDJtools. To correct CD4 versus CD8 sorting errors, sequences present in both subsets at a frequency ratio below 5:1 were removed. CDR3 nucleotide sequences shared by donor and recipient were removed because the origin of these sequences could not be assigned. To be classed as alloreactive, a clone needed at least 2-fold expansion over unstimulated cells and a minimum CFSE-low frequency of 0.002% (template counts) or 0.001% (read counts). Mappable clones were those detected in sequenced pre-transplant spleen, lymph node, or MLR CFSE-low populations of the donor or recipient. Cumulative frequency of alloreactive clones was calculated as a percentage of all sequences weighted by copy number. The clones in this table, taken by TCRdb from immuneACCESS, are in-frame only. Not every clone is retained; where verified, under half of the shortfall comes from an unresolved V gene, and the cause of the rest is unknown. V, J and clone size are those of that table, while D and trimming were read from the DNA. This sample has roughly 10,000 clones in its table, and 36% of those were observed once. Clones ranked in the top ten supply 13% of the sample.

The cysteine opens and the phenylalanine closes a CDR3 of 16 amino acids. This entry keeps only the CDR3 DNA: 48 bases, framed from base 1. For this chain, trimming is 2 bases at the V end and 5 bases at the J end, and the number of junction bases without a gene match is 9. Via the germline V gene, CDR1 is SGHRS and CDR2 YFSETQ. Specimen: alloreactive CD8+ T cells from a mixed lymphocyte reaction culture, collected before intestinal transplant. Reading the label with the study, this specimen's cell subset or site is: CFSE-low proliferating T cells sorted from roughly six-day pre-transplant mixed lymphocyte reaction (GvH or HvG direction). This receptor was identified in a human patient who received an intestinal transplant. The chain links TRBV5-1 with TRBJ2-1, with 8 bases in between that match TRBD2. This receptor carries the CDR3 CASSFRGGRPNNEQFF. The DNA reads as follows: TGCGCCAGCAGCTTCCGCGGGGGGCGACCTAACAATGAGCAGTTCTTC. With all but the CDR3 taken from the reference TRBV5-1 and TRBJ2-1 genes, the full variable domain is: KAGVTQTPRYLIKTRGQQVTLSCSPISGHRSVSWYQQTPGQGLQFLFEYFSETQRNKGNFPGRFSGRQFSNSRSEMNVSTLELGDSALYLCASSFRGGRPNNEQFFGPGTRLTVL.